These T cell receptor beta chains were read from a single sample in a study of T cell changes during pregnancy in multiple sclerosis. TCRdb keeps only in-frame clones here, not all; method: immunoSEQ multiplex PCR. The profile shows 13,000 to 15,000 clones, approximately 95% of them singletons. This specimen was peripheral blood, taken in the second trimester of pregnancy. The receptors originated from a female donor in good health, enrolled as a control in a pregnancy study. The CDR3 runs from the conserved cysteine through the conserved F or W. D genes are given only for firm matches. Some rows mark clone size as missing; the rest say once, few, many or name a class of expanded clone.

CASKSSGIYNEQFF TGTGCCAGCAAGAGTAGCGGGATATACAATGAGCAGTTCTTC TRBV2 - TRBJ2-1 14 TRBD2
CSVVRQGGTEAFF TGCAGCGTTGTTCGTCAGGGTGGCACTGAAGCTTTCTTT TRBV29-1 - TRBJ1-1 13 -
CASRTYMNTEAFF TGTGCCAGTAGGACTTACATGAACACTGAAGCTTTCTTT TRBV19 - TRBJ1-1 13 -
CAISPIQGPGNTIYF TGTGCCATCAGTCCGATACAGGGACCTGGAAACACCATATATTTT TRBV10-3 - TRBJ1-3 15 -
CASSLNTGSGAFF TGTGCCAGCAGCCTTAATACGGGGTCGGGAGCTTTCTTT TRBV7-3 - TRBJ1-1 13 -
CASSTEGTGPDTQYF TGTGCCAGCAGCACAGAAGGGACAGGGCCAGATACGCAGTATTTT TRBV11-3 once TRBJ2-3 15 TRBD1
CSVDPPGATNEKLFF TGCAGCGTTGACCCGCCGGGGGCAACTAATGAAAAACTGTTTTTT TRBV29-1 - TRBJ1-4 15 -
CAISDSQPGQGETQYF TGTGCCATCAGTGATTCCCAACCGGGACAGGGAGAGACCCAGTACTTC TRBV10-3 once TRBJ2-5 16 TRBD1
CASSLREAGRPYEQYF TGTGCCAGCAGCTTAAGGGAAGCGGGCAGACCCTACGAGCAGTACTTC TRBV7-9 - TRBJ2-7 16 -
CASSPSLNSPLHF TGTGCCAGCAGCCCGAGCTTGAATTCACCCCTCCACTTT TRBV7-2 - TRBJ1-6 13 -
CASSLAGTSGQETQYF TGTGCCAGCAGCTTGGCCGGGACTAGCGGCCAAGAGACCCAGTACTTC TRBV5-8 - TRBJ2-5 16 TRBD2
CASSPVVQDYGYTF TGTGCCAGCTCACCAGTAGTACAGGATTATGGCTACACCTTC TRBV18 - TRBJ1-2 14 -
CASSVGPPYEQYF TGTGCCAGCAGCGTAGGGCCTCCCTACGAGCAGTACTTC TRBV9 - TRBJ2-7 13 -
CASSIGQGNTEAFF TGTGCCAGTAGTATAGGCCAGGGGAACACTGAAGCTTTCTTT TRBV19 - TRBJ1-1 14 -
CASSLSQRGGLAKNIQYF TGTGCCAGCAGCTTGAGCCAGCGGGGGGGCCTAGCCAAAAACATTCAGTACTTC TRBV5-6 once TRBJ2-4 18 TRBD2
CASSVGGYGYTF TGTGCCAGCAGCGTAGGAGGTTATGGCTACACCTTC TRBV9 - TRBJ1-2 12 -
CASSGTSGRPIYEQYF TGTGCCAGCAGCGGTACTAGCGGGAGACCTATCTACGAGCAGTACTTC TRBV9 - TRBJ2-7 16 TRBD2
CASGREQFF TGTGCCAGCGGCAGAGAGCAGTTCTTC TRBV2 - TRBJ2-1 9 -
CAIRGDRNSGNTIYF TGTGCCATCAGGGGGGACAGAAACTCTGGAAACACCATATATTTT TRBV10-3 - TRBJ1-3 15 TRBD1
CATSRPGRGSTDTQYF TGTGCCACCAGCAGGCCCGGAAGGGGGAGCACAGATACGCAGTATTTT TRBV15 - TRBJ2-3 16 -
CAISDIGQYNEQFF TGTGCCATCAGTGATATTGGGCAGTACAATGAGCAGTTCTTC TRBV10-3 - TRBJ2-1 14 -
CASSRGGETTNEKLFF TGTGCCAGCAGCCGTGGCGGGGAGACAACTAATGAAAAACTGTTTTTT TRBV7-9 - TRBJ1-4 16 -
CSARTSGGGYNEQFF TGCAGCGCTAGGACTAGCGGGGGGGGCTACAATGAGCAGTTCTTC TRBV29-1 - TRBJ2-1 15 TRBD2
CASSSLGQIEKLFF TGTGCCAGCAGCTCGTTAGGACAGATTGAAAAACTGTTTTTT TRBV7-8 - TRBJ1-4 14 -
CASRQGAGTIYF TGTGCCAGTAGGCAAGGGGCTGGTACCATATATTTT TRBV19 - TRBJ1-3 12 -
CASSWYVPRQAQNTEAFF TGTGCCAGCAGCTGGTACGTCCCTAGACAGGCCCAGAACACTGAAGCTTTCTTT TRBV5-6 - TRBJ1-1 18 -
CASSRAGTTAYEQYF TGTGCCAGCAGCCGCGCCGGGACTACGGCCTACGAGCAGTACTTC TRBV6-6 - TRBJ2-7 15 TRBD2
CASSLNRVNEQFF TGTGCTAGCAGCTTAAACAGGGTTAATGAGCAGTTCTTC TRBV7-7 - TRBJ2-1 13 -
CASSLLADTQYF TGCGCCAGCAGCCTATTAGCAGATACGCAGTATTTT TRBV4-1 - TRBJ2-3 12 -
CASRGEGMNTEAFF TGTGCCAGTAGAGGGGAGGGGATGAACACTGAAGCTTTCTTT TRBV19 - TRBJ1-1 14 -
CAGRGGEDEQYF TGTGCCGGCCGGGGGGGAGAGGACGAGCAGTACTTC TRBV2 - TRBJ2-7 12 TRBD2
CASRSGTSGFTYNEQFF TGTGCCAGCAGGTCCGGGACTAGCGGGTTCACCTACAATGAGCAGTTCTTC TRBV5-4 - TRBJ2-1 17 TRBD2
CSALGQMRETQYF TGCAGCGCCCTGGGACAGATGAGGGAGACCCAGTACTTC TRBV29-1 - TRBJ2-5 13 TRBD1
CASRGGLAGPTETQYF TGCGCCAGCAGGGGGGGACTAGCGGGCCCCACGGAGACCCAGTACTTC TRBV5-1 once TRBJ2-5 16 TRBD2
CASSTGTSGGYYNEQFF TGCGCCAGCAGCACTGGGACTAGCGGGGGGTACTACAATGAGCAGTTCTTC TRBV5-1 - TRBJ2-1 17 TRBD2
CASSIPGEGGGYTF TGTGCCAGTAGTATCCCAGGGGAGGGAGGTGGCTACACCTTC TRBV19 - TRBJ1-2 14 -
CASSVGLGPSNQPQHF TGTGCCAGCAGCGTTGGTCTGGGGCCTAGCAATCAGCCCCAGCATTTT TRBV5-8 - TRBJ1-5 16 -
CASSSLAGGLNEQFF TGTGCCAGCAGCTCCCTAGCGGGGGGGCTAAATGAGCAGTTCTTC TRBV7-9 - TRBJ2-1 15 TRBD2
CASSPSRDRVVYEQYF TGCGCCAGCAGCCCGTCGAGGGACAGGGTGGTCTACGAGCAGTACTTC TRBV4-1 - TRBJ2-7 16 TRBD1
CASSSLWGEDSTDTQYF TGTGCCAGCAGCTCACTCTGGGGGGAGGATAGTACAGATACGCAGTATTTT TRBV11-3 - TRBJ2-3 17 -
CASSFPNSGNTIYF TGTGCCAGCAGCTTCCCAAACTCTGGAAACACCATATATTTT TRBV7-8 - TRBJ1-3 14 -
CASSSVHQGGYTF TGTGCCAGCAGCTCAGTCCACCAGGGTGGCTACACCTTC TRBV7-2 - TRBJ1-2 13 -
CASSPVALAWNTGELFF TGCGCCAGCAGCCCGGTGGCGCTAGCCTGGAACACCGGGGAGCTGTTTTTT TRBV5-1 - TRBJ2-2 17 -
CSVESGTGSSYTF TGCAGCGTTGAATCCGGGACAGGGTCGAGCTACACCTTC TRBV29-1 - TRBJ1-2 13 TRBD1
CSARTESSYNEQFF TGCAGCGCCCGGACAGAGAGCTCCTACAATGAGCAGTTCTTC TRBV29-1 - TRBJ2-1 14 -
CASSLATGSGNTIYF TGTGCCAGCAGCTTAGCCACAGGTTCTGGAAACACCATATATTTT TRBV7-2 - TRBJ1-3 15 -
CASSLGLRDRGGEQYF TGTGCCAGCAGCTTAGGCCTAAGGGACAGGGGGGGCGAGCAGTACTTC TRBV13 - TRBJ2-7 16 TRBD1
CASSSGGNYGYTF TGTGCCAGCAGTAGTGGGGGGAACTATGGCTACACCTTC TRBV25-1 - TRBJ1-2 13 -
CASSSNRGFYEQYF TGTGCCAGCAGTTCCAACAGGGGGTTCTACGAGCAGTACTTC TRBV27 - TRBJ2-7 14 TRBD1
CASSQRRVDTQYF TGTGCCAGCAGCCAACGGAGAGTGGATACGCAGTATTTT TRBV14 - TRBJ2-3 13 -
CATKAQREGTDTQYF TGTGCCACCAAAGCCCAAAGGGAGGGCACAGATACGCAGTATTTT TRBV2 - TRBJ2-3 15 -
CASSDSPRQGGTEAFF TGTGCCAGCAGTGATTCCCCTCGGCAGGGAGGGACTGAAGCTTTCTTT TRBV6-1 - TRBJ1-1 16 -
CATSRDLGSSYEQYF TGTGCCACCAGCAGAGACTTGGGGAGCTCCTACGAGCAGTACTTC TRBV15 once TRBJ2-7 15 -
CASSPPPGRGETQYF TGTGCCAGCAGCCCCCCTCCGGGAAGAGGGGAGACCCAGTACTTC TRBV9 - TRBJ2-5 15 -
CASSARDRGPKNIQYF TGTGCCAGCAGCGCCCGGGACAGGGGCCCCAAAAACATTCAGTACTTC TRBV7-9 - TRBJ2-4 16 TRBD1
CASSQDPGQGASPLHF TGCGCCAGCAGCCAAGATCCGGGACAGGGGGCATCACCCCTCCACTTT TRBV4-1 - TRBJ1-6 16 TRBD1
CASSHLVGAGEETQYF TGTGCCAGCAGCCACCTCGTCGGGGCGGGGGAAGAGACCCAGTACTTC TRBV7-9 - TRBJ2-5 16 TRBD2